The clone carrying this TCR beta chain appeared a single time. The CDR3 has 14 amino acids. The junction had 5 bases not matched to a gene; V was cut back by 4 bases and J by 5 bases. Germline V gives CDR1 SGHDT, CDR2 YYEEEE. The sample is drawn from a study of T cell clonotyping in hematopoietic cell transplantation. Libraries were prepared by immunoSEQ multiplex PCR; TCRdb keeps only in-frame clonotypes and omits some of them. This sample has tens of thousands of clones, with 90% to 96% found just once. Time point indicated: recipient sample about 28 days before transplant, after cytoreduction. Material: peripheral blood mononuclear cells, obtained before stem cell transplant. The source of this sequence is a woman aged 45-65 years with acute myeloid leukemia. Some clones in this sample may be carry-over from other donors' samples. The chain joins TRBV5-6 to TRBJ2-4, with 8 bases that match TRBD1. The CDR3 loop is CASSRTGYQNIQYF. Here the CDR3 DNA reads TGTGCCAGCAGCAGGACAGGGTACCAAAACATTCAGTACTTC.